This TCR beta chain was found in a study of shared clonotypes between healthy human individuals. Overall study context: Donors, aged 18 to 49, were a couple of women and a few men. Study conclusions and caveats: Relative to clonotypes present in all four donors, those not shared had lower generation probabilities.

Produced via immunoSEQ multiplex PCR; TCRdb's table is partial and in-frame only. The sample contains some 580,000 clones, 95% to 98% of which appear only once. CDR1 SGHVS and CDR2 FNYEAQ come from the germline V gene. V lost 2 bases to trimming and J lost 8 bases; unmatched junction nucleotides: 4. The CDR3 sequence is 14 residues long. Concerning this clone itself: Its cognate antigen is unknown.

Naive CD8 cells, CD45RO-negative and positively selected for CCR7, excluded terminally differentiated effector memory CD45RA+ cells. Adults of Caucasian background living in Nashville, Tennessee made up all donors. The sequencing sample was made of naive CD8+ T cells sorted from blood. The source of this sequence is a man aged 25 to 40 in good health. The chain recombines TRBV7-6 with TRBJ2-1; 9 bases match TRBD1. CDR3 residues: CASSLRDRVDEQFF. The DNA for the CDR3 is TGTGCCAGCAGCTTAAGGGACAGGGTTGATGAGCAGTTCTTC. The full variable domain, rest sourced from reference TRBV7-6 and TRBJ2-1, is GAGVSQSPRYKVTKRGQDVALRCDPISGHVSLYWYRQALGQGPEFLTYFNYEAQQDKSGLPNDRFSAERPEGSISTLTIQRTEQRDSAMYRCASSLRDRVDEQFFGPGTRLTVL.